The 24 T cell receptor beta chains listed next were all sequenced from one sample in a study of beta chain features in type 1 diabetes. The investigators reverse transcribed all of the isolated RNA, so they sequenced expressed TCRB transcripts. Using immunoSEQ multiplex PCR, the repertoire was profiled, and TCRdb retains in-frame clones only, with some absent. The top ten hold 0.03% to 0.035% of the sample, which has hundreds of thousands of clones, over 9.5% seen once. The sequencing sample was made of naive CD4+ T cells from blood. These receptors all come from a woman aged 18-30 years in good health.

This rearrangement joins TRBV7-3 to TRBJ2-1; no clear D gene. V was trimmed by 2 bases and J by 1 base, leaving 9 bases between them. The germline V gene encodes CDR1 SGHTA and CDR2 FQGTGA. The CDR3 loop spans 15 amino acids. CDR3 loop: CASSLDNWSYNEQFF. The CDR3 nucleotides are TGTGCCAGCAGCTTAGACAACTGGTCCTACAATGAGCAGTTCTTC.

The V and J genes are TRBV5-1 and TRBJ2-1, with 7 nucleotides matching TRBD2. The trim removed 2 bases at V and 3 bases at J, leaving 8 bases unmatched. CDR3 size: 16 residues. Germline loops: CDR1 SGHRS, CDR2 YFSETQ. CDR3 in amino acids: CASSFGEGRVYNEQFF. The CDR3 DNA reads as TGCGCCAGCAGCTTCGGGGAGGGTCGGGTCTACAATGAGCAGTTCTTC. The variable domain in full, with the rest retrieved from reference TRBV5-1 and TRBJ2-1, is KAGVTQTPRYLIKTRGQQVTLSCSPISGHRSVSWYQQTPGQGLQFLFEYFSETQRNKGNFPGRFSGRQFSNSRSEMNVSTLELGDSALYLCASSFGEGRVYNEQFFGPGTRLTVL.

This clone was seen a handful of times. The chain recombines TRBV27 with TRBJ2-5; D perhaps matches TRBD2 (5 bases). With 3 bases removed from V and 5 bases from J, the gap between germline ends came to 13 bases. This CDR3 is 14 amino acids long. Germline-derived CDR1 and CDR2 are MNHEY and SMNVEV (reference sequence). The CDR3 is CASSFLAGQETQYF. The CDR3 DNA is TGTGCCAGCAGTTTCCTAGCAGGTCAGGAGACCCAGTACTTC.

The chain couples TRBV29-1 to TRBJ1-2; 8 positions agree with TRBD1. Per the germline V gene, CDR1 is SQVTM and CDR2 is ANQGSEA. J was trimmed by 4 bases and V by 6 bases; bases with no gene match: 7. The CDR3 runs to 13 residues. The CDR3 here is CSVADRGGYGYTF. CDR3 nucleotide sequence: TGCAGCGTCGCCGACAGGGGAGGCTATGGCTACACCTTC.

The sample holds a few counts of this clone. The chain couples TRBV5-6 to TRBJ1-2, with D unresolved. The CDR3 has 12 amino acids. Germline CDR1 reads SGHDT; CDR2 reads YYEEEE. Trimming left V 3 bases short and J 3 bases short, with 6 bases between. CDR3 DNA: TGTGCCAGCAGCTCAACACACTATGGCTACACCTTC. It yields the protein CASSSTHYGYTF. Full variable domain (rest looked up from reference TRBV5-6 and TRBJ1-2): DAGVTQSPTHLIKTRGQQVTLRCSPKSGHDTVSWYQQALGQGPQFIFQYYEEEERQRGNFPDRFSGHQFPNYSSELNVNALLLGDSALYLCASSSTHYGYTFGSGTRLTVV.

This clone was seen more than once but under ten times. This chain links TRBV6-6 with TRBJ2-7; the match to TRBD2 covers 13 bases. Germline V lookup: CDR1 MNHNY, CDR2 SVGAGI (reference sequence). With 2 bases clipped from V and 6 bases from J, the junction kept 4 bases outside the gene matches. This CDR3 is 15 amino acids long. The CDR3 protein is CASSYGTSGKGEQYF. CDR3 DNA: TGTGCCAGCAGTTACGGGACTAGCGGGAAGGGCGAGCAGTACTTC.

This chain joins TRBV6-5 and TRBJ2-7, with D possibly TRBD2 on 6 matching bases. The germline gives CDR1 MNHEY, CDR2 SVGAGI. This CDR3 spans 15 amino acids. V was trimmed by 6 bases and J by 4 bases, leaving 19 bases between them. The CDR3 DNA is TGTGCCAGCAGCTCCGCAGGCGGGATGGCGTACGAGCAGTACTTC. Its protein is CASSSAGGMAYEQYF.

This clone was seen a handful of times. The rearrangement links TRBV25-1 to TRBJ2-2; D unclear. The CDR3 has 13 residues. From germline, CDR1 is MGHDK and CDR2 SYGVNS. V was shortened by 8 bases and J by 3 bases, with 10 bases between the two germline ends. The CDR3 nucleotides read TGTGCCAGCCGACTCCGGGACACCGGGGAGCTGTTTTTT. Amino acids: CASRLRDTGELFF.

This clone appeared a few times. The chain joins TRBV30 to TRBJ1-1; tentative D call: TRBD1 (5 bases). The germline CDR1 and CDR2 sequences are GTSNPN and SVGIG (reference sequence). V dropped 2 bases and J dropped 4 bases, with 8 bases sitting between them. CDR3 length: 12 residues. The DNA of the CDR3 is TGTGCCTGGAGTCCTGGGGCCACTGAAGCTTTCTTT. Its protein product is CAWSPGATEAFF.

The chain links TRBV30 to TRBJ2-5, with 8 bases that match TRBD1. The CDR3 is 14 amino acids. CDR1 and CDR2 (germline): GTSNPN, SVGIG (reference sequence). V shed 0 bases and J 5 bases; nucleotides not matched to a gene: 5. CDR3 sequence reads: CAWSVKDRDETQYF. The CDR3 nucleotides read TGTGCCTGGAGTGTAAAGGACAGGGACGAGACCCAGTACTTC.

Only a few counts were recorded for this clone. The chain employs TRBV7-9 and TRBJ2-7, with D unclear. The CDR3 is 18 amino acids. Germline loops: CDR1 SEHNR, CDR2 FQNEAQ (reference sequence). Trimming stripped 1 base from V and 4 bases from J, with 23 bases between. The CDR3, as DNA: TGTGCCAGCAGCTTAGTAGGAGTGGGTGTCTACCGTACTTACGAGCAGTACTTC. It codes for CASSLVGVGVYRTYEQYF.

This clone was observed a handful of times. V and J are TRBV19 and TRBJ1-4; D uncertain. Germline V gene sequence: CDR1 LNHDA, CDR2 SQIVND (reference sequence). The CDR3 runs 12 residues. The V gene lost 5 bases and the J gene lost 8 bases, with 9 bases spanning the gap. As DNA, the CDR3 is TGTGCCAGTAGTCCGTTAACAGAAAAACTGTTTTTT. This translates into CASSPLTEKLFF.

This clone has more than one count but fewer than ten. This chain joins TRBV9 and TRBJ2-1; 10 nucleotides agree with TRBD2. CDR3 size: 15 residues. From germline, CDR1 is SGDLS and CDR2 YYNGEE. V shed 4 bases, J shed 13 bases, and the junction held 14 bases outside the gene matches. CDR3 nucleotides: TGTGCCAGCAGCTCGACCTTCGGACTAGCGGAAAATCAGTTCTTC. It specifies CASSSTFGLAENQFF.

V gene TRBV6-5 combines with J gene TRBJ1-2; tentatively, D is TRBD1 (6 bases). The germline V and J ends were trimmed by 0 bases and 5 bases, with 13 bases remaining between them. Germline V gene sequence: CDR1 MNHEY, CDR2 SVGAGI. The CDR3 runs to 15 residues. The CDR3 is CASSYSSRQAYGYTF. The CDR3 DNA reads as TGTGCCAGCAGTTACTCATCACGACAGGCGTATGGCTACACCTTC.

This clone was recorded a few times. This chain joins TRBV6-1 and TRBJ2-3; the D gene is possibly TRBD1 (6 bases). Per germline, CDR1 MNHNS and CDR2 SASEGT. V was trimmed by 6 bases and J by 3 bases, leaving 16 bases between them. The CDR3 runs to 15 residues. In nucleotides, the CDR3 is TGTGCCAGCAGAGACGACAGGCGCGGGACAGATACGCAGTATTTT. Residues: CASRDDRRGTDTQYF.

The chain carries TRBV11-2 and TRBJ2-5; 7 positions match TRBD2. The junction had 14 bases not matched to a gene; V was cut back by 8 bases and J by 5 bases. CDR3 length: 15 residues. CDR1 is SGHAT, CDR2 FQNNGV, per germline. The CDR3: CASRYRSGMGETQYF. In nucleotides, the CDR3 is TGTGCCAGCCGATATAGAAGCGGGATGGGGGAGACCCAGTACTTC.

This chain uses TRBV2 with TRBJ2-3; 7 nucleotides line up with TRBD2. CDR1 is SNHLY, CDR2 FYNNEI, per germline. The junction had 1 base not matched to a gene; V was cut back by 3 bases and J by 1 base. CDR3 length: 14 amino acids. The CDR3 coding sequence is TGTGCCAGCAGTGAGGGGAGGGGCACAGATACGCAGTATTTT. Translated: CASSEGRGTDTQYF.

This clone was seen a few times. V usage is TRBV5-8 and J usage is TRBJ1-4; D gene uncertain. The CDR3 runs 12 residues. Trimming stripped 3 bases from V and 7 bases from J, with 7 bases between. CDR1 and CDR2 (germline): SGHTS, YDEGEE. As DNA, the CDR3 is TGTGCCAGCAGCTCTGACACTGAAAAACTGTTTTTT. Its translation is CASSSDTEKLFF.

This clone has more than one count but fewer than ten. The V call is TRBV2, the J call TRBJ1-1, with a possible D match to TRBD1 (6 bases). Germline V gives CDR1 SNHLY, CDR2 FYNNEI. Trimming took 0 bases from V and 4 from J, leaving 15 bases between them. The CDR3 sequence is 16 residues long. In DNA form, the CDR3 reads TGTGCCAGCAGTGAAGCGCGGCACAGGGTGAGCACTGAAGCTTTCTTT. The encoded protein is CASSEARHRVSTEAFF. The full variable domain, in which reference TRBV2 and TRBJ1-1 provide the parts outside the CDR3, is EPEVTQTPSHQVTQMGQEVILRCVPISNHLYFYWYRQILGQKVEFLVSFYNNEISEKSEIFDDQFSVERPDGSNFTLKIRSTKLEDSAMYFCASSEARHRVSTEAFFGQGTRLTVV.

This chain joins TRBV7-9 and TRBJ2-1, with D possibly matching TRBD1 (6 bases). The CDR3 covers 14 residues. Germline lookup yields CDR1 SEHNR and CDR2 FQNEAQ (reference sequence). V lost 8 bases, J lost 0 bases, and 11 bases lay in between. This chain's CDR3 is CASQGTTSYNEQFF. Here the CDR3 DNA reads TGTGCCAGCCAGGGGACAACCTCCTACAATGAGCAGTTCTTC.

The table lists this clone with a few counts. The gene calls are TRBV5-1 and TRBJ2-2; 10 bases agree with TRBD1. CDR1 and CDR2 from the germline V gene are SGHRS and YFSETQ. There are 16 residues in the CDR3. V was clipped by 5 bases and J by 6 bases; unmatched bases: 10. This CDR3 is CASSQEGQGLSGELFF. DNA for the CDR3: TGCGCCAGCAGTCAAGAGGGACAGGGGCTCTCCGGGGAGCTGTTTTTT.

The chain recombines TRBV9 with TRBJ2-5; D gene uncertain. V lost 0 bases and J lost 2, with 14 bases in between. Germline V gives CDR1 SGDLS, CDR2 YYNGEE. The CDR3 has 16 residues. CDR3 nucleotide sequence: TGTGCCAGCAGCGTAGGAAGCGCGGCAGCTCAAGAGACCCAGTACTTC. Protein: CASSVGSAAAQETQYF.

The genes are TRBV11-2 and TRBJ2-2; no reliable D call. There are 13 residues in the CDR3. The germline gives CDR1 SGHAT, CDR2 FQNNGV. Trimming took 0 bases from V and 5 from J, leaving 4 bases between them. The CDR3 bases are TGTGCCAGCAGCTTAGACCGGACCGGGGAGCTGTTTTTT. Amino acid sequence: CASSLDRTGELFF.

The genes are TRBV5-4 and TRBJ1-2, with 9 bases identical to TRBD1. CDR3 size: 15 residues. Germline V gene lookup returns CDR1 SGHNT and CDR2 YYREEE (reference sequence). V dropped 3 bases and J dropped 2; count of bases not matched to a gene: 5. The CDR3 DNA is TGTGCCAGCAGCTCCGTCGGACAGGGGAACTATGGCTACACCTTC. Amino acid sequence: CASSSVGQGNYGYTF.